This T cell receptor beta chain appears in the sequencing data of a study of regulatory T cells in long-lasting Graves disease. Study context: The study enrolled newly diagnosed Graves' patients on antithyroid drugs under 3 months. General study findings and limits: Newly diagnosed Graves' patients exceeded persistent ones in TCR diversity. Relative to new patients (around 1,000), persistent patients exhibited greater sharing of public clonotypes (about 3,000). Preferential use of TRBV28, TRBJ1-2 and TRBJ2-5 was seen in persistent disease.

Sequencing libraries for TCR beta were prepared with iRepertoire HTBI primers and Arm-PCR of CDR3 regions. Via MiXCR, TCRdb re-called the multiplex PCR reads, giving one row per CDR3 protein. Counted here are 400,000 to 450,000 distinct CDR3 sequences, about 15% occurring once; the ten biggest clones make up 16%. Time point denoted: newly diagnosed GD, antithyroid drugs for less than 3 months. Construction of the TCR library relied on RNA isolated from PBMCs. About this clonotype: Its specificity is unknown.

This CDR3 is built from 14 residues. Germline loops: CDR1 DFQATT, CDR2 SNEGSKA (reference sequence). Trimming removed 3 bases at V and 3 bases at J, with 9 bases between. Separately, the same data were catalogued under a study of T cells in Graves' hyperthyroidism and ophthalmopathy.

This chain joins TRBV20-1 and TRBJ1-6; D gene ambiguous. The sequencing here drew on peripheral blood mononuclear cells (PBMCs), taken at new diagnosis, from a patient treated with antithyroid drugs. The TCR originated in a woman under 40 with Graves disease. In DNA, the CDR3 is TGCAGTGCTAGGTCTGGAGTCTATAATTCACCCCTCCACTTT. This gives the protein CSARSGVYNSPLHF.